The TCR beta chain described here comes from a study of blood T cell repertoires in COVID-19 (dated by TCRdb to the early 2020s). Regarding the complete study: The collaborator samples originated in the United States, Italy and Spain and spanned the acute and convalescent phases of COVID-19. The prospective study material was composed of cDNA or gDNA derived from T cells, B-cell-depleted T cells, or PBMCs. The dataset comprised deeply sampled blood TCRbeta repertoires from subjects exposed to, actively infected with, or recovered from COVID-19. The repertoires were made available in a free public database intended to serve as a resource for research on the immune response to SARS-CoV-2. Samples came from the ongoing ImmuneRACE study (first 160 participants) plus 1,254 subjects from 6 global collaborators. Sample metadata almost always included a de-identified subject ID, COVID-19 status, age in years and sex. HLA class I and class II types, where available, came from metadata supplied by the sample provider rather than from assay-based typing. The investigation overall reported the following: The quantity of clinical and demographic metadata differed by source and by participant and was supplied without curation.

Each collaborating institution followed its own protocols to collect whole blood in K2EDTA tubes. For TCRbeta analysis, collaborators shipped samples in one of three forms: frozen whole blood, isolated PBMCs, or DNA extracted from either of those sample types. The immunoSEQ Assay, a bias-controlled multiplex PCR, was used to amplify TCRbeta CDR3 regions from genomic DNA. The authors' pipeline ran thus. Nucleated cell counts per sample were estimated from amplification of reference gene primers within the assay. Sequence reads were collapsed and filtered to measure the absolute abundance of every unique TCRbeta CDR3 rearrangement. Productive Simpson clonality was computed per sample as the square root of Simpson's diversity index over productive rearrangements. The table comes from immuneACCESS by way of TCRdb, which keeps in-frame sequences with V and J called. Part of the clones is missing from these tables; in studies checked, under half for an unresolved V gene and the rest for unknown reasons. D and trimming come from the DNA, and the V and J calls and clone size come from that table. Across this sample there are 150,000 to 200,000 clones, with under 85% seen only once. 15% to 20% of the sample is held by the ten biggest clonotypes.

This clone was seen ten or more times. The clone's antigen remains unknown. Per-base qualities were not stored, and no clone one base away is much larger. Sequenced sample: peripheral blood. The source of this sequence is a man aged 55 to 70 with active or convalescent COVID-19.

The sequence in DNA is TGTGCCAGCAGTCCTCCCGGGACTAGCGGTTTGTACGAGCAGTACTTC. It codes for CASSPPGTSGLYEQYF. The rearrangement combines TRBV28 with TRBJ2-7, with 11 bases in between that match TRBD2. Trimming leaves V shorter by 5 bases and J shorter by 4 bases, with the junction holding 10 bases beyond the gene matches. Reading from cysteine to phenylalanine, the CDR3 counts 16 amino acids. Here the CDR3 DNA is all that survives: 48 bases in frame from base 1. Per the germline V gene, MDHEN is the CDR1 and SYDVKM is the CDR2. With the portions outside the CDR3 filled from the reference TRBV28 and TRBJ2-7 genes, the complete variable region becomes DVKVTQSSRYLVKRTGEKVFLECVQDMDHENMFWYRQDPGLGLRLIYFSYDVKMKEKGDIPEGYSVSREKKERFSLILESASTNQTSMYLCASSPPGTSGLYEQYFGPGTRLTVT.